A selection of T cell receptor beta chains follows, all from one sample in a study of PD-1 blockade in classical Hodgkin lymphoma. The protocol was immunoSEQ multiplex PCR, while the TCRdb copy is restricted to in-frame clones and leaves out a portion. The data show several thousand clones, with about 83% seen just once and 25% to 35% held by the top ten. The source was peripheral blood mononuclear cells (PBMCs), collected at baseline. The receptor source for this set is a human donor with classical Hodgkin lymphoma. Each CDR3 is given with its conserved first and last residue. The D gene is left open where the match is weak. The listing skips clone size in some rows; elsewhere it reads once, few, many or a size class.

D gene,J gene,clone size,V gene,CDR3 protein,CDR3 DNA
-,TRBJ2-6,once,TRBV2,CASSVLPGANVLTF,TGTGCCAGCAGTGTACTCCCTGGGGCCAACGTCCTGACTTTC
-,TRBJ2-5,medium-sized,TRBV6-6,CASSYSETQYF,TGTGCCAGCAGTTACTCTGAGACCCAGTACTTC
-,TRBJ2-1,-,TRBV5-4,CASSSKDSAYNEQFF,TGTGCCAGCAGCTCTAAGGACAGCGCCTACAATGAGCAGTTCTTC
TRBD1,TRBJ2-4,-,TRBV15,CATSREGGQGAQYF,TGTGCCACCAGCAGAGAGGGAGGACAGGGGGCTCAGTACTTC
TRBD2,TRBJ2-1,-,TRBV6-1,CASSEWGGGTSGRYEQFF,TGTGCCAGCAGTGAATGGGGAGGGGGGACTAGCGGGAGGTATGAGCAGTTCTTC
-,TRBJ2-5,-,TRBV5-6,CASSLLEETQYF,TGTGCCAGCAGCTTGCTGGAGGAGACCCAGTACTTC
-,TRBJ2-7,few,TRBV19,CASSTLQRGNSYEQYF,TGTGCCAGTAGTACTTTGCAAAGAGGGAACTCCTACGAGCAGTACTTC
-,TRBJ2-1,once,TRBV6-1,CASSEGTIHNEQFF,TGTGCCAGCAGTGAAGGGACAATCCACAATGAGCAGTTCTTC
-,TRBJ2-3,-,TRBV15,CATSGEDTQYF,TGTGCCACCAGCGGCGAAGATACGCAGTATTTT
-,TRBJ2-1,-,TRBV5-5,CASSLQGHQYNEQFF,TGTGCCAGCAGCTTGCAGGGACATCAATACAATGAGCAGTTCTTC
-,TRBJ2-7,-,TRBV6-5,CASSPGTYYEQYF,TGTGCCAGCAGCCCCGGGACATACTACGAGCAGTACTTC
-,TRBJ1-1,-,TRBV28,CASSFLQGFLNTEAFF,TGTGCCAGCAGTTTTTTGCAGGGGTTCTTGAACACTGAAGCTTTCTTT
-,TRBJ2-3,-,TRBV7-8,CASSLGRGGTDTQYF,TGTGCCAGCAGCTTAGGTAGGGGGGGCACAGATACGCAGTATTTT
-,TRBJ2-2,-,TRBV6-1,CASSNQGFNTGELFF,TGTGCCAGCAGTAACCAGGGATTCAACACCGGGGAGCTGTTTTTT
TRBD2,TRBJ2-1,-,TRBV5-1,CASGTPSGPMGNEQFF,TGCGCCAGCGGGACCCCTAGCGGCCCGATGGGGAATGAGCAGTTCTTC
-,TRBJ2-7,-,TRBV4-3,CASSQEASGSGSYEQYF,TGCGCCAGCAGCCAAGAGGCAAGCGGAAGTGGCTCCTACGAGCAGTACTTC
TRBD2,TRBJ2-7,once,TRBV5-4,CASSLTSGTYEQYF,TGTGCCAGCAGCTTAACTAGCGGCACCTACGAGCAGTACTTC
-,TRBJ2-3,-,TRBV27,CASSHLSSTDTQYF,TGTGCCAGCAGCCATCTGTCTAGCACAGATACGCAGTATTTT
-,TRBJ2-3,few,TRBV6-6,CASSYSPGRDTQYF,TGTGCCAGCAGTTACTCGCCAGGGAGGGATACGCAGTATTTT
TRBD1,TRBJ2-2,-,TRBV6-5,CASTLTGPPTGELFF,TGTGCCAGCACCCTGACAGGGCCCCCCACCGGGGAGCTGTTTTTT
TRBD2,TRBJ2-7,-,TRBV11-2,CASSPPSGSLGEQYF,TGTGCCAGCAGCCCGCCTAGCGGGAGTCTGGGGGAGCAGTACTTC
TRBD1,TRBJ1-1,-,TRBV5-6,CASSWTGLNTEAFF,TGTGCCAGCAGCTGGACAGGACTTAACACTGAAGCTTTCTTT
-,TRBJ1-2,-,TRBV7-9,CASSLALAHNYGYTF,TGTGCCAGCAGCTTAGCGTTGGCACATAACTATGGCTACACCTTC
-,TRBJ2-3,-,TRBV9,CASMIGTVSASTDTQYF,TGTGCCAGCATGATCGGTACTGTGTCTGCGTCGACAGATACGCAGTATTTT
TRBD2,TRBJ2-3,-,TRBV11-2,CASSPELAGGSPHTQYF,TGTGCCAGCAGCCCGGAGTTAGCGGGAGGGTCCCCCCATACGCAGTATTTT
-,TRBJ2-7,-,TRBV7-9,CASSLGSRGGEQYF,TGTGCCAGCAGCTTAGGCTCCAGGGGCGGCGAGCAGTACTTC
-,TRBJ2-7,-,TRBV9,CASSVVPGSYYEQYF,TGTGCCAGCAGCGTAGTTCCAGGGTCCTACTACGAGCAGTACTTC
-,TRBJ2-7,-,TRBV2,CASLRANEQYF,TGTGCCAGCTTAAGGGCGAACGAGCAGTACTTC
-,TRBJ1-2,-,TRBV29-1,CSVEVSRSLHGYTF,TGCAGCGTTGAAGTATCCAGGAGTCTGCATGGCTACACCTTC
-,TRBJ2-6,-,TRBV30,CAWRGSGANVLTF,TGTGCCTGGCGGGGGTCTGGGGCCAACGTCCTGACTTTC
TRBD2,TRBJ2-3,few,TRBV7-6,CASSLREREGDTQYF,TGTGCCAGCAGCTTAAGGGAGCGGGAGGGAGATACGCAGTATTTT
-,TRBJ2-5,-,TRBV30,CAWSVGMGAQETQYF,TGTGCCTGGAGTGTCGGTATGGGGGCCCAAGAGACCCAGTACTTC
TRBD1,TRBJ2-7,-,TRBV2,CASSVTGDRVHEQYF,TGTGCCAGCAGCGTCACAGGGGATCGAGTCCACGAGCAGTACTTC
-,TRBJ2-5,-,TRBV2,CASTQETQYF,TGTGCCAGCACCCAAGAGACCCAGTACTTC
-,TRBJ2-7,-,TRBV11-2,CASSSTDGGSIYEQYF,TGTGCCAGCAGCTCAACCGACGGGGGTTCCATCTACGAGCAGTACTTC
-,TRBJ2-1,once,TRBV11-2,CASRTGAINEQFF,TGTGCCAGCAGGACCGGGGCTATTAATGAGCAGTTCTTC
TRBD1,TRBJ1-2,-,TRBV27,CASSSVPDRPSYGYTF,TGTGCCAGCAGTTCCGTACCGGACAGGCCGTCCTATGGCTACACCTTC
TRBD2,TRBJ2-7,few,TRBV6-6,CASYGLAAGYEQYF,TGTGCCAGCTACGGACTAGCGGCAGGCTACGAGCAGTACTTC
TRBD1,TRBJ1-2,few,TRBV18,CASSPVGQGKLGYTF,TGTGCCAGCTCACCAGTCGGACAGGGAAAACTTGGCTACACCTTC
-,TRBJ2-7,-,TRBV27,CASSLSGQPYEQYF,TGTGCCAGCAGTTTAAGCGGGCAGCCCTACGAGCAGTACTTC
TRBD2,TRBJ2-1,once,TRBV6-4,CASSETSGSNNEQFF,TGTGCCAGCAGTGAGACTAGCGGGAGTAACAATGAGCAGTTCTTC
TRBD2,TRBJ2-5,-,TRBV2,CASSDRLAGRSYGEETQYF,TGTGCCAGCAGTGACCGGCTAGCGGGACGCTCTTACGGGGAAGAGACCCAGTACTTC
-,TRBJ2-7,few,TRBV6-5,CASSYLQGGSDEQYF,TGTGCCAGCAGTTACTTACAGGGAGGTTCCGACGAGCAGTACTTC
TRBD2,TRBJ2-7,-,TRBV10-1,CASSESLGGRQDEQYF,TGCGCCAGCAGTGAGTCGCTGGGAGGGAGGCAGGACGAGCAGTACTTC
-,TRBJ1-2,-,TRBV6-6,CASSSQGMSYGYTF,TGTGCCAGCAGTTCCCAGGGGATGAGCTATGGCTACACCTTC